A single sample gave rise to the 28 T cell receptor beta chains below, sequenced in a study of cytomegalovirus exposure and HLA in healthy donors. PCR primers comprised 60 Vbeta and 13 Jbeta primers. Method: immunoSEQ multiplex PCR; TCRdb's copy keeps in-frame clones and lacks some. The table includes a few hundred thousand clones, 70% to 90% detected once. Sequencing was carried out using PBMCs. Receptor source: a woman between 18 and 29 years old in good health and CMV-seronegative.

The chain recombines TRBV9 with TRBJ2-1; a weak D match, TRBD2 (6 bases). Per the germline V gene, CDR1 is SGDLS and CDR2 is YYNGEE. The length of the CDR3 is 15 residues. The germline V and J ends were trimmed by 2 bases and 2 bases, with 11 bases remaining between them. The CDR3 nucleotides are TGTGCCAGCAGCGTTGGGCGGGGACCCTACAATGAGCAGTTCTTC. It translates to CASSVGRGPYNEQFF.

This chain uses TRBV19 with TRBJ1-3, with D possibly matching TRBD1 (5 bases). Germline CDR1 is LNHDA and CDR2 is SQIVND (reference sequence). This CDR3 contains 16 residues. With 4 bases removed from V and 2 bases from J, the gap between germline ends came to 15 bases. For the CDR3, the DNA is TGTGCCAGTAGTAACCTCCCAGGGCTCGCTGGAAACACCATATATTTT. Its translation is CASSNLPGLAGNTIYF.

This chain connects TRBV5-5 to TRBJ1-1; D remains unclear. CDR1 and CDR2 from the germline V gene are SGHKS and YYEKEE (reference sequence). The CDR3 sequence is 13 residues long. Between the trimmed V and J ends, which lost 3 bases and 3 bases, there was a span of 9 bases. The CDR3: CASSWQADTEAFF. The DNA for the CDR3 is TGTGCCAGCAGCTGGCAGGCCGACACTGAAGCTTTCTTT.

V is TRBV7-6 and J is TRBJ1-2; no reliable D call. The CDR3 extends over 18 amino acids. From germline, CDR1 is SGHVS and CDR2 FNYEAQ. Trimming removed 5 bases from V and 4 bases from J, with 26 bases in between. The DNA for the CDR3 is TGTGCCAGCAGCCCCGACTGGTTGAAGAGGGATTGGGGCTATGGCTACACCTTC. It codes for CASSPDWLKRDWGYGYTF. The whole variable domain, filled in from reference TRBV7-6 and TRBJ1-2, reads GAGVSQSPRYKVTKRGQDVALRCDPISGHVSLYWYRQALGQGPEFLTYFNYEAQQDKSGLPNDRFSAERPEGSISTLTIQRTEQRDSAMYRCASSPDWLKRDWGYGYTFGSGTRLTVV.

V and J are TRBV6-4 and TRBJ1-1; 7 nucleotides match TRBD1. CDR3 length equals 15 residues. Trimming at V came to 8 bases and at J to 1 base, leaving 10 bases not matched to a gene. The germline gives CDR1 MRHNA, CDR2 SNTAGT. CDR3 sequence: CASRIRGTENTEAFF. CDR3 nucleotides: TGTGCCAGCCGGATAAGGGGGACAGAGAACACTGAAGCTTTCTTT.

This chain uses TRBV6-1 with TRBJ2-7, with 10 bases that match TRBD1. Germline values: CDR1 MNHNS, CDR2 SASEGT. J lost 2 bases, V lost 6 bases, and 4 bases had no gene match. There are 14 residues in the CDR3. CDR3 bases: TGTGCCAGCAGGCTGACAGGGGGCCCCTACGAGCAGTACTTC. It codes for CASRLTGGPYEQYF.

The chain carries TRBV29-1 and TRBJ2-5, with 7 bases matching TRBD2. The V and J ends lost 4 bases and 5 bases, in that order; junction bases with no gene match: 4. The CDR3 runs 12 residues. Germline-derived CDR1 and CDR2 are SQVTM and ANQGSEA. The CDR3 coding sequence is TGCAGCGTTGTGGCGGGGGATGAGACCCAGTACTTC. Translation gives CSVVAGDETQYF.

This clone was picked up a small number of times. The V call is TRBV2, the J call TRBJ2-7; 7 bases line up with TRBD1. The CDR3 covers 12 residues. Germline loops: CDR1 SNHLY, CDR2 FYNNEI. V shed 6 bases and J 5 bases; nucleotides not matched to a gene: 4. The CDR3 nucleotides read TGTGCCAGCAGGGGGGACAGTAACGAGCAGTACTTC. Translated: CASRGDSNEQYF.

The chain links TRBV2 to TRBJ2-7; D is possibly TRBD2 (5 bases). In germline, CDR1 is SNHLY, CDR2 FYNNEI. V gave up 5 bases and J gave up 1 base, with 15 bases separating them. The CDR3 has 15 residues. CDR3 sequence reads: CASSPPGGGSYEQYF. The CDR3 nucleotides are TGTGCCAGCAGTCCACCAGGAGGCGGGTCCTACGAGCAGTACTTC.

The sample holds a few counts of this clone. The junction differs from germline at one of its ends, possibly a read error. The chain uses TRBV18 and TRBJ1-1; D is ambiguous. The germline V gene has CDR1 KGHSH and CDR2 LQKENI. This CDR3 spans 11 amino acids. The CDR3 region has the DNA TGTGCCAGCTCAGAAGACACCGAAGCTTTCTTT. Translated, it gives CASSEDTEAFF.

The rearrangement joins TRBV5-5 to TRBJ2-3; 12 bases map to TRBD2. The V segment lost 5 bases and the J segment 4 bases; nucleotides outside the gene matches: 5. CDR3 length: 15 residues. The germline V gene encodes CDR1 SGHKS and CDR2 YYEKEE (reference sequence). The CDR3 nucleotides are TGTGCCAGCAGGCGACTAGCGGGGGCGGCAGATACGCAGTATTTT. The encoded protein is CASRRLAGAADTQYF.

V usage is TRBV5-4 and J usage is TRBJ2-3; TRBD2 agrees at 8 bases. Trimming removed 4 bases from V and 7 bases from J; junction bases left unmatched: 8. CDR3 length equals 14 residues. CDR1 is SGHNT and CDR2 is YYREEE in the germline V gene (reference sequence). This CDR3 is CASSEPGGRNTQYF. CDR3 bases: TGTGCCAGCAGCGAACCGGGGGGGCGGAATACGCAGTATTTT. Together with reference TRBV5-4 and TRBJ2-3, the CDR3 gives the full variable domain: ETGVTQSPTHLIKTRGQQVTLRCSSQSGHNTVSWYQQALGQGPQFIFQYYREEENGRGNFPPRFSGLQFPNYSSELNVNALELDDSALYLCASSEPGGRNTQYFGPGTRLTVL.

This clone was seen just once. The chain uses TRBV5-1 and TRBJ2-2; 8 nucleotides agree with TRBD1. The CDR3 contains 17 residues. Per the germline V gene, CDR1 is SGHRS and CDR2 is YFSETQ. V lost 0 bases and J lost 2; bases outside the gene matches: 6. The DNA for the CDR3 is TGCGCCAGCAGCTTGGCTCCGGACAGGGTAAACACCGGGGAGCTGTTTTTT. Its protein product is CASSLAPDRVNTGELFF.

The rearrangement links TRBV9 to TRBJ1-1; D is undetermined. V lost 4 bases and J 6 bases, leaving 25 bases between the germline ends. This CDR3 comprises 17 residues. Germline V gene lookup returns CDR1 SGDLS and CDR2 YYNGEE. CDR3 bases: TGTGCCAGCAGCATCAATCCCGGGAAGGGAGTCGAGGCTGAAGCTTTCTTT. This sequence encodes CASSINPGKGVEAEAFF.

The rearrangement joins TRBV6-5 to TRBJ2-5, with 7 bases that match TRBD1. The CDR3 runs 14 residues. The ends lost 5 bases at V and 4 bases at J; junction bases unmatched: 7. Germline V gene data show CDR1 as MNHEY and CDR2 as SVGAGI. The CDR3 region is CASSRTYRGETQYF. The CDR3 DNA reads TGTGCCAGCAGTCGCACATACAGGGGAGAGACCCAGTACTTC.

The chain carries TRBV27 and TRBJ2-2; 7 bases are a match to TRBD1. Unmatched junction bases numbered 4, after V lost 3 bases and J lost 6 bases. The CDR3 loop spans 14 amino acids. The germline V gene has CDR1 MNHEY and CDR2 SMNVEV (reference sequence). DNA for the CDR3: TGTGCCAGCAGTTTTGGCACAGGGGCCGGGGAGCTGTTTTTT. Residues: CASSFGTGAGELFF.

The CDR3 bases are TGTGCCAGCAAGACAGGGTTCAATGAGCAGTTCTTC. This translates into CASKTGFNEQFF. The gene calls are TRBV25-1 and TRBJ2-1; 7 bases fit TRBD1. J was trimmed by 6 bases and V by 7 bases; bases with no gene match: 3. The CDR3 sequence is 12 residues long. Germline V lookup: CDR1 MGHDK, CDR2 SYGVNS.

In DNA form, the CDR3 reads TGCGCCAGCAGTGTCCGTAATTTGAACACTGAAGCTTTCTTT. Translated, it gives CASSVRNLNTEAFF. This chain joins TRBV10-2 and TRBJ1-1; D uncertain. V lost 4 bases, J lost 0 bases, and 9 bases lay in between. The CDR3 contains 14 residues. Germline CDR1 and CDR2: WSHSY and SAAADI.

This chain connects TRBV7-9 to TRBJ2-7; D unresolved. V was trimmed by 4 bases and J by 0 bases, leaving 16 bases between them. The length of the CDR3 is 16 residues. Germline values: CDR1 SEHNR, CDR2 FQNEAQ (reference sequence). CDR3 in amino acids: CASSSRVYPHSYEQYF. The CDR3 DNA reads TGTGCCAGCAGCTCACGAGTCTACCCCCACTCCTACGAGCAGTACTTC.

The chain uses TRBV5-6 and TRBJ1-6, with D uncertain. Germline lookup yields CDR1 SGHDT and CDR2 YYEEEE. V lost 4 bases and J 3 bases, leaving 8 bases between the germline ends. CDR3 length: 14 amino acids. The CDR3 spells CASSNRDYNSPLHF. Here the CDR3 DNA reads TGTGCCAGCAGCAACCGGGACTATAATTCACCCCTCCACTTT.

The V gene is TRBV7-8, the J gene TRBJ1-6; no reliable D call. Trimming cost V 2 bases and J 14 bases, with 16 bases left between them. The CDR3 has 14 residues. Germline values: CDR1 SGHVS, CDR2 FQNEAQ. The CDR3 here is CASSLNSDSRALHF. The CDR3 DNA reads as TGTGCCAGCAGCTTAAACTCTGATTCGAGGGCCCTCCACTTT. Combining the CDR3 with reference TRBV7-8 and TRBJ1-6 gives the whole variable domain GAGVSQSPRYKVAKRGQDVALRCDPISGHVSLFWYQQALGQGPEFLTYFQNEAQLDKSGLPSDRFFAERPEGSVSTLKIQRTQQEDSAVYLCASSLNSDSRALHFGNGTRLTVT.

This chain links TRBV5-6 with TRBJ2-2, with 10 nucleotides matching TRBD1. Germline V gives CDR1 SGHDT, CDR2 YYEEEE. V lost 0 bases and J lost 6; bases outside the gene matches: 2. The CDR3 is 15 residues long. The CDR3 region is CASSLGQGAAGELFF. In DNA, the CDR3 is TGTGCCAGCAGCTTGGGACAGGGGGCGGCCGGGGAGCTGTTTTTT.

This clone came up a few times. This rearrangement joins TRBV6-4 to TRBJ2-1, with TRBD1 as a possible D gene (5 bases). V was clipped by 0 bases and J by 5 bases, with 11 bases between them. Germline V gene data show CDR1 as MRHNA and CDR2 as SNTAGT. This CDR3 contains 15 residues. In nucleotides, the CDR3 is TGTGCCAGCAGTGACTCTCCAGGGTCTAACAATGAGCAGTTCTTC. Protein: CASSDSPGSNNEQFF.

In this sample, this clone turned up a few times. This chain connects TRBV16 to TRBJ1-1; tentatively, D is TRBD1 (5 bases). CDR1 KGHSY and CDR2 FQNENV come from the germline V gene. V lost 4 bases to trimming and J lost 4 bases, with 19 bases between them. This CDR3 region has 16 residues. DNA for the CDR3: TGTGCCAGCAGCCCCCCTTGGGGGGATTGGGGCACTGAAGCTTTCTTT. Amino acids: CASSPPWGDWGTEAFF.

The chain has TRBV10-3 and TRBJ2-7, with 9 bases aligning to TRBD1. With 10 bases clipped from V and 6 bases from J, the junction kept 13 bases outside the gene matches. Germline CDR1 reads ENHRY; CDR2 reads SYGVKD. The CDR3 spans 14 residues. The CDR3 loop is CATKRTGDGGEQYF. The CDR3 nucleotides read TGTGCCACCAAAAGGACAGGGGATGGAGGCGAGCAGTACTTC.

The gene calls are TRBV19 and TRBJ1-1, with TRBD1 identical over 7 bases. Germline CDR1 and CDR2: LNHDA and SQIVND (reference sequence). Trimming at V came to 9 bases and at J to 4 bases, leaving 14 bases not matched to a gene. The CDR3 is 15 residues long. The CDR3 nucleotides are TGTGCCAGCGTTACCTGGGGGACAGCTCTCACTGAAGCTTTCTTT. Its translation: CASVTWGTALTEAFF.

V is TRBV5-1 and J is TRBJ2-5, with 7 bases aligning to TRBD1. CDR1 SGHRS and CDR2 YFSETQ come from the germline V gene. The V gene end was trimmed by 1 base and the J gene end by 5 bases; junction bases not matched to a gene: 8. The CDR3 extends over 15 amino acids. The CDR3 loop is CASSLSSGGMETQYF. The DNA of the CDR3 is TGCGCCAGCAGCTTGAGTTCAGGGGGTATGGAGACCCAGTACTTC.

J is TRBJ1-5 and V is TRBV6-1; 7 bases fit TRBD1. V was clipped by 4 bases and J by 4 bases; unmatched bases: 7. Germline CDR1 is MNHNS and CDR2 is SASEGT. The length of the CDR3 is 15 residues. CDR3 region: CASSVQQGLNQPQHF. The CDR3 DNA reads as TGTGCCAGCAGTGTCCAACAGGGGCTTAATCAGCCCCAGCATTTT.